The subject of this entry is one TCR beta chain. This sample is part of a study of blood T cell repertoires in COVID-19. Study-wide context: Some COVID-19 samples were acute and others convalescent; all came from the United States, Italy and Spain. The analysed material was cDNA or gDNA that came from T cells, B-cell-depleted T cells, or PBMCs.

CDR1 MNHNY and CDR2 SVGAGI come from the germline V gene (reference sequence). CDR3 length: 16 residues. V was pared by 5 bases and J by 0 bases, with 17 bases between. Measured with immunoSEQ multiplex PCR; TCRdb has only the in-frame clones, and not every one. This table holds more than 110,000 clones, approximately 85% found once. Sequencing was carried out using peripheral blood. This clonotype was obtained from a man aged 50 or older with acute or convalescent COVID-19. The V gene is TRBV6-6, the J gene TRBJ2-7, with D perhaps TRBD1 (6 bases). The CDR3 DNA sequence: TGTGCCAGCAGTCGACCCGGGACATACAACTCCTACGAGCAGTACTTC. Translating gives CASSRPGTYNSYEQYF.